These 17 T cell receptor beta chains share one sample of origin, sequenced in a study of shared clonotypes between healthy human individuals. Produced via immunoSEQ multiplex PCR; TCRdb's table is partial and in-frame only. The table has over a million clones, approximately 80% seen once. Sequences were obtained from memory CD4+ T cells from PBMCs. The subset here: CD45RA-negative fraction. The receptors were gathered from a man aged 18 to 30 in good health. Some clones in this sample may be carry-over from other donors' samples.

In this sample, this clone turned up a few times. Other DNA sequences within the sample encode an identical CDR3. V gene TRBV5-4 combines with J gene TRBJ1-4, with D uncertain. V was cut by 0 bases and J by 0 bases, with 6 bases left in between. The CDR3 spans 15 residues. Germline CDR1 SGHNT, CDR2 YYREEE (reference sequence). The CDR3 DNA reads as TGTGCCAGCAGCTTGGTGGGCGCAACTAATGAAAAACTGTTTTTT. As protein: CASSLVGATNEKLFF. Based on the CDR3 plus reference TRBV5-4 and TRBJ1-4, the full variable domain is ETGVTQSPTHLIKTRGQQVTLRCSSQSGHNTVSWYQQALGQGPQFIFQYYREEENGRGNFPPRFSGLQFPNYSSELNVNALELDDSALYLCASSLVGATNEKLFFGSGTQLSVL.

The sample holds one count of this clone. The V gene is TRBV4-3, the J gene TRBJ2-7; TRBD2 matches at 7 bases. With V trimmed by 1 base and J by 3 bases, 6 bases remained unmatched. The CDR3 is 15 residues long. From germline, CDR1 is LGHNA and CDR2 YSLEER. The DNA of the CDR3 is TGCGCCAGCAGCCAAGTGCGCGGGGGTCACTACGAGCAGTACTTC. This encodes CASSQVRGGHYEQYF.

The J gene is TRBJ2-2, the V gene TRBV6-1; D unresolved. The CDR3 has 13 residues. Germline lookup yields CDR1 MNHNS and CDR2 SASEGT. Trimming shortened V by 5 bases and J by 9 bases, and 13 bases separated the two germline ends. Written as DNA, the CDR3 is TGTGCCAGCAGTCACGCATTACCCCGGGAGCTGTTTTTT. Its translation is CASSHALPRELFF.

The chain links TRBV7-9 to TRBJ1-4, with D possibly being TRBD1 (6 bases). This CDR3 contains 14 residues. Germline-derived CDR1 and CDR2 are SEHNR and FQNEAQ (reference sequence). Trimming stripped 3 bases from V and 5 bases from J, with 10 bases between. CDR3 coding DNA: TGTGCCAGCAGCTTGAAAGGACAGAATGAAAAACTGTTTTTT. Its protein is CASSLKGQNEKLFF. Looking up the rest from reference TRBV7-9 and TRBJ1-4 gives the full variable domain: DTGVSQNPRHKITKRGQNVTFRCDPISEHNRLYWYRQTLGQGPEFLTYFQNEAQLEKSRLLSDRFSAERPKGSFSTLEIQRTEQGDSAMYLCASSLKGQNEKLFFGSGTQLSVL.

This chain joins TRBV19 and TRBJ2-5; the match to TRBD2 covers 9 bases. Germline-derived CDR1 and CDR2 are LNHDA and SQIVND (reference sequence). The CDR3 is 12 amino acids. V lost 5 bases and J lost 14; bases outside the gene matches: 9. The CDR3 sequence is CASSAGLASVYF. The CDR3, as DNA: TGTGCCAGTAGTGCGGGACTAGCCTCTGTTTACTTC.

This rearrangement joins TRBV6-5 to TRBJ2-3, with D hard to call. V was shortened by 6 bases and J by 1 base, with 11 bases between the two germline ends. The length of the CDR3 is 14 residues. The germline V gene has CDR1 MNHEY and CDR2 SVGAGI. The CDR3 here is CASRNSDGTDTQYF. As DNA, the CDR3 is TGTGCCAGCAGGAACTCGGATGGCACAGATACGCAGTATTTT.

In DNA form, the CDR3 reads TGTGCCAGTAGTAGACAGGCCTATGGCTACACCTTC. Translating gives CASSRQAYGYTF. This chain links TRBV19 with TRBJ1-2, with a possible D match to TRBD1 (6 bases). CDR1 and CDR2 (germline): LNHDA, SQIVND (reference sequence). CDR3 length equals 12 residues. Trimming shortened V by 4 bases and J by 4 bases, and 7 bases separated the two germline ends. Using reference TRBV19 and TRBJ1-2 for the parts outside the CDR3, the full variable domain is DGGITQSPKYLFRKEGQNVTLSCEQNLNHDAMYWYRQDPGQGLRLIYYSQIVNDFQKGDIAEGYSVSREKKESFPLTVTSAQKNPTAFYLCASSRQAYGYTFGSGTRLTVV.

The chain links TRBV5-1 to TRBJ2-7; 11 bases fit TRBD2. Germline values: CDR1 SGHRS, CDR2 YFSETQ. CDR3 length equals 18 residues. V was pared by 5 bases and J by 3 bases, with 16 bases of the junction left unmatched. The CDR3 protein is CASRTGTSGHLPLYEQYF. In DNA, the CDR3 is TGCGCCAGCAGAACAGGGACTAGCGGACATCTCCCTCTCTACGAGCAGTACTTC.

V usage is TRBV11-1 and J usage is TRBJ2-1; 11 bases line up with TRBD2. Trimming at V came to 4 bases and at J to 8 bases, leaving 16 bases not matched to a gene. CDR1 SGHAT and CDR2 FQDESV come from the germline V gene (reference sequence). CDR3 size: 18 residues. CDR3 protein: CASSWGNLAGGPGDEQFF. CDR3 coding DNA: TGTGCCAGCAGCTGGGGGAACTTAGCGGGAGGGCCGGGTGATGAGCAGTTCTTC.

CDR3 coding DNA: TGTGCCAGCGGGGGGAGTGGCAGCGCTGAAGCTTTCTTT. It codes for CASGGSGSAEAFF. The chain links TRBV27 to TRBJ1-1; TRBD1 is a possible D gene (5 bases). The CDR3 spans 13 residues. The ends were cut back, 8 bases at V and 6 bases at J, with 16 bases in the middle. Germline V gene sequence: CDR1 MNHEY, CDR2 SMNVEV (reference sequence).

The chain is built from TRBV29-1 and TRBJ2-6; TRBD2 might be the D (5 bases). The CDR3 has 13 residues. Germline V gives CDR1 SQVTM, CDR2 ANQGSEA. This CDR3 reads CSAEGPGANVLTF. The CDR3 coding sequence is TGCAGTGCTGAGGGTCCCGGGGCCAACGTCCTGACTTTC.

With regard to this clone: The sample contains more than one DNA sequence encoding this CDR3. The chain joins TRBV5-1 to TRBJ2-1; 8 positions agree with TRBD1. V was pared by 0 bases and J by 6 bases, with 2 bases of the junction left unmatched. This CDR3 is 14 amino acids long. Germline V gene lookup returns CDR1 SGHRS and CDR2 YFSETQ. CDR3 sequence reads: CASSLGTGSNEQFF. CDR3 bases: TGCGCCAGCAGCTTGGGGACAGGGAGCAATGAGCAGTTCTTC. Looking up the rest from reference TRBV5-1 and TRBJ2-1 gives the full variable domain: KAGVTQTPRYLIKTRGQQVTLSCSPISGHRSVSWYQQTPGQGLQFLFEYFSETQRNKGNFPGRFSGRQFSNSRSEMNVSTLELGDSALYLCASSLGTGSNEQFFGPGTRLTVL.

This clone was detected only a few times. The chain employs TRBV5-1 and TRBJ1-1; TRBD1 might be the D (6 bases). The CDR3 sequence is 16 residues long. V gave up 0 bases and J gave up 1 base, with 13 bases separating them. Germline-derived CDR1 and CDR2 are SGHRS and YFSETQ. CDR3 residues: CASSLADGGPNTEAFF. The CDR3 nucleotides are TGCGCCAGCAGCTTGGCGGACGGGGGCCCGAACACTGAAGCTTTCTTT.

This chain links TRBV14 with TRBJ2-7; D perhaps matches TRBD1 (6 bases). CDR3 length equals 16 residues. Germline CDR1 SGHDN, CDR2 FVKESK. Trimming shortened V by 3 bases and J by 2 bases, and 17 bases separated the two germline ends. The CDR3 region has the DNA TGTGCCAGCAGCCAGAGACGTGGGACACTAGCCTACGAGCAGTACTTC. Translated, it gives CASSQRRGTLAYEQYF. Based on the CDR3 plus reference TRBV14 and TRBJ2-7, the full variable domain is EAGVTQFPSHSVIEKGQTVTLRCDPISGHDNLYWYRRVMGKEIKFLLHFVKESKQDESGMPNNRFLAERTGGTYSTLKVQPAELEDSGVYFCASSQRRGTLAYEQYFGPGTRLTVT.

The chain is built from TRBV19 and TRBJ2-3; TRBD1 aligns across 9 bases. Germline assignment: CDR1 LNHDA and CDR2 SQIVND (reference sequence). This CDR3 is built from 16 residues. J was trimmed by 1 base and V by 6 bases; bases with no gene match: 8. The CDR3 reads CASSNLRQGGTDTQYF. The CDR3 nucleotides read TGTGCCAGTAGCAACCTCCGACAGGGGGGCACAGATACGCAGTATTTT.

The rearrangement links TRBV5-3 to TRBJ1-1; possibly TRBD1 for D (5 bases). TRBV5-3 is an ORF for which the function is uncertain. With 4 bases removed from V and 2 bases from J, the gap between germline ends came to 9 bases. This CDR3 has 13 amino acids. The CDR3, as DNA: TGTGCCAGAAGCGCCAGGGAAAACACTGAAGCTTTCTTT. This gives the protein CARSARENTEAFF.

This clone has just one count. The rearrangement links TRBV29-1 to TRBJ1-2; D may be TRBD1 (6 bases). Trimming took off 4 bases at V and 8 bases at J, with 11 bases between the two ends. The CDR3 totals 11 residues. Germline CDR1 and CDR2: SQVTM and ANQGSEA. CDR3 region: CSVAQGDGYTF. The CDR3 DNA is TGCAGCGTTGCACAGGGAGACGGCTACACCTTC.